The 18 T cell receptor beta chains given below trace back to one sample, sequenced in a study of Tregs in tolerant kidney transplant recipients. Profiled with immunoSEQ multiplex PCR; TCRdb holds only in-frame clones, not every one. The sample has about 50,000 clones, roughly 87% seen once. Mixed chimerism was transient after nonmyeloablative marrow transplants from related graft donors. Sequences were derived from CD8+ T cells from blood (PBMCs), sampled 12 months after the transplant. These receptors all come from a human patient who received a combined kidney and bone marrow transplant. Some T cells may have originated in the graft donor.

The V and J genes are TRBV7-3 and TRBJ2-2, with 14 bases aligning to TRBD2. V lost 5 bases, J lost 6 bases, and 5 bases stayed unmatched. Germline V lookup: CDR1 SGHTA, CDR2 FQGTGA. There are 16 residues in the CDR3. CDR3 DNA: TGTGCCAGCAGCCGACTAGCGGGAGGGCCCGCCGGGGAGCTGTTTTTT. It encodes CASSRLAGGPAGELFF.

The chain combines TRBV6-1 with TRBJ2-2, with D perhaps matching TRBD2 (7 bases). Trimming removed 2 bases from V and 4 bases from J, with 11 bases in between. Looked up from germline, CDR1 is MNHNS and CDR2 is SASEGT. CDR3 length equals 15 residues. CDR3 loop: CASSEQGGGTGELFF. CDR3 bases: TGTGCCAGCAGTGAACAAGGGGGGGGCACCGGGGAGCTGTTTTTT.

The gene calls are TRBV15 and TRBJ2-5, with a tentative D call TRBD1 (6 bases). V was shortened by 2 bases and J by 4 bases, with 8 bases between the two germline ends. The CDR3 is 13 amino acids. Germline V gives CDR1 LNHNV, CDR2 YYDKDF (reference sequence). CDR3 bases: TGTGCCACCAGCAGAAGAGGGGGAGAGACCCAGTACTTC. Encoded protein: CATSRRGGETQYF.

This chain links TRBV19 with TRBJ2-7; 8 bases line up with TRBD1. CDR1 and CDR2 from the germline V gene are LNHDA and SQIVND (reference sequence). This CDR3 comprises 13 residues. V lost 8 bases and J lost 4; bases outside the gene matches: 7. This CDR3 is CASGQGRAYEQYF. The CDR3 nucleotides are TGTGCCAGTGGACAGGGTAGAGCTTACGAGCAGTACTTC.

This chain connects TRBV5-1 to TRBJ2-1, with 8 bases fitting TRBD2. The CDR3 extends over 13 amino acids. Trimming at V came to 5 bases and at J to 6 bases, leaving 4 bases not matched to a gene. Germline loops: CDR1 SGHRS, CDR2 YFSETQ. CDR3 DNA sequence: TGCGCCAGCAGATGGAGCGGGGGCAATGAGCAGTTCTTC. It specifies CASRWSGGNEQFF.

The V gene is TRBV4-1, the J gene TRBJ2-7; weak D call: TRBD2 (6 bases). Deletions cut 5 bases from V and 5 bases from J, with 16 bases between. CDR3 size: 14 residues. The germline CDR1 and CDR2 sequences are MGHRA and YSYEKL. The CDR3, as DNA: TGCGCCAGCAGCTATATGGGACTTGGGGACGAGCAGTACTTC. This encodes CASSYMGLGDEQYF.

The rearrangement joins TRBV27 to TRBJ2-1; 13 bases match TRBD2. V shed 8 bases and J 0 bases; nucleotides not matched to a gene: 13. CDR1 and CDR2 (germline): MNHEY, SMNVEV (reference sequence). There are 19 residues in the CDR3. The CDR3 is CASFPLGGLAGNSYNEQFF. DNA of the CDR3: TGTGCCAGCTTTCCTTTGGGGGGACTAGCGGGAAACTCCTACAATGAGCAGTTCTTC.

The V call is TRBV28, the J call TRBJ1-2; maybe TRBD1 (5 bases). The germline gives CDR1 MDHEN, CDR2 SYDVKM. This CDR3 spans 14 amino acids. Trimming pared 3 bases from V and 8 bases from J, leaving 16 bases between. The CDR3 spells CASSFEGLVEGYTF. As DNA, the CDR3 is TGTGCCAGCAGTTTTGAGGGACTCGTGGAAGGCTACACCTTC.

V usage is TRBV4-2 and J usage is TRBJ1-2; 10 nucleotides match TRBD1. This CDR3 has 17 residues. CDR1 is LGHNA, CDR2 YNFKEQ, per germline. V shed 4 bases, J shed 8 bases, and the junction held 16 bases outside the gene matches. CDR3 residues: CASSPEKGQGTGLGYTF. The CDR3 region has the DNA TGTGCCAGCAGCCCGGAGAAGGGACAGGGGACAGGGTTGGGCTACACCTTC.

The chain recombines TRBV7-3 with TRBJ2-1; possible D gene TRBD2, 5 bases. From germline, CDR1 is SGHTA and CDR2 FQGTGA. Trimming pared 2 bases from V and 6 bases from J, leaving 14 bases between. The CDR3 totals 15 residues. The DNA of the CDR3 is TGTGCCAGCAGCTTAGCCACCGTCGGGGTCAATGAGCAGTTCTTC. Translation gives CASSLATVGVNEQFF.

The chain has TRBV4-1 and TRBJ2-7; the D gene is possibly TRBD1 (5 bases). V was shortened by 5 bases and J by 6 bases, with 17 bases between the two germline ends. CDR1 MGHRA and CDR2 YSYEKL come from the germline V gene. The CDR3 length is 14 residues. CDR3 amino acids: CASSLSGHPVEQYF. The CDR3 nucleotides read TGCGCCAGCAGCTTAAGTGGACACCCCGTCGAGCAGTACTTC.

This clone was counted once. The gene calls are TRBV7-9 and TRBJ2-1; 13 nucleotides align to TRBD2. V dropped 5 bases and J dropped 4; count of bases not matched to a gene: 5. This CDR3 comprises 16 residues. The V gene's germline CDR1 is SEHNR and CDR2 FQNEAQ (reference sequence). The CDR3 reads CASSTGLAGSYNEQFF. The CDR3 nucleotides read TGTGCCAGCAGCACGGGACTAGCGGGATCGTACAATGAGCAGTTCTTC.

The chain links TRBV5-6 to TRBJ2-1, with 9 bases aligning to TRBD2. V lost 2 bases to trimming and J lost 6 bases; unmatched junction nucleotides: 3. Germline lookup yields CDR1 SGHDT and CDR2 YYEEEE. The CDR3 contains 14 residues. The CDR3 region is CASSFGLATNEQFF. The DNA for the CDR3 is TGTGCCAGCAGCTTCGGACTAGCGACCAATGAGCAGTTCTTC.

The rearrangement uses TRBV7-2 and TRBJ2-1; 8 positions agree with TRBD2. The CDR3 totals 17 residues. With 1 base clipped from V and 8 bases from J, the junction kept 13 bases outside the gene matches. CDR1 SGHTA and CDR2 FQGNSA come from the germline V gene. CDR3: CASSLVPPSGLEHEQFF. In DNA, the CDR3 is TGTGCCAGCAGCTTAGTTCCCCCTAGCGGGTTGGAGCATGAGCAGTTCTTC.

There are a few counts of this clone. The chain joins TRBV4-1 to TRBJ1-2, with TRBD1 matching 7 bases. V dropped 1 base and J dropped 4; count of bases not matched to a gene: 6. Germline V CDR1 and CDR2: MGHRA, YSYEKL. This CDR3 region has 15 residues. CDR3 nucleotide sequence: TGCGCCAGCAGCCAAGTAGACAGGGCCACCTATGGCTACACCTTC. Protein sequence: CASSQVDRATYGYTF.

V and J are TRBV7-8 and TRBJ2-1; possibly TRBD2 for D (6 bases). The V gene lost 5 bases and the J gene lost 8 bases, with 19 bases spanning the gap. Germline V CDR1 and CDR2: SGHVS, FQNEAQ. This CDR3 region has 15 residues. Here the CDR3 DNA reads TGTGCCAGCAGCCAAGTGGGGGGAGGAATCGATGAGCAGTTCTTC. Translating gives CASSQVGGGIDEQFF.

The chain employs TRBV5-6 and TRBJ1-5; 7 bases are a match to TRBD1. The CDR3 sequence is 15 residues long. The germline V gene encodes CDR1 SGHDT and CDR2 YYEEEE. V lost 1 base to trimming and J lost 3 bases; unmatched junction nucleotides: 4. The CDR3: CASSLMGQPNQPQHF. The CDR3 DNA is TGTGCCAGCAGCTTGATGGGACAGCCCAATCAGCCCCAGCATTTT.

The CDR3 loop is CASTMIAGVDNEQFF. The CDR3 region has the DNA TGTGCCAGTACCATGATAGCGGGGGTCGACAATGAGCAGTTCTTC. The chain joins TRBV19 to TRBJ2-1; 9 nucleotides line up with TRBD2. Germline assignment: CDR1 LNHDA and CDR2 SQIVND (reference sequence). J gave up 5 bases and V 7 bases, and 9 bases lay outside the gene matches. The CDR3 consists of 15 residues.